Listed below are T cell receptor beta chains from one sample, sequenced in a study of cytomegalovirus exposure and HLA in healthy donors. Sequenced by immunoSEQ multiplex PCR; TCRdb stores in-frame clones only, minus some. The table shows some 150,000 clones, with roughly 84% occurring only once. Sequencing was performed on PBMCs. The receptors here all came from a male donor in good health and CMV-seronegative. Both conserved end residues are part of each CDR3. The order of the fields is clone size, V gene, CDR3 length, D gene, J gene, CDR3 DNA, CDR3 protein. The D gene is left open where the match is weak. Where a row states a size, it is once, few, many or the class of an expanded clone; other rows omit it.

size: -; V: TRBV4-1; length: 15; D: -; J: TRBJ2-7; DNA: TGCGCCAGCAGCCAAGGTTTCGGACAATTGGACGAGCAGTACTTC; CDR3: CASSQGFGQLDEQYF
size: few; V: TRBV5-1; length: 14; D: TRBD1; J: TRBJ1-3; DNA: TGCGCCAGCAGCCCACAGGGGAACGGAAACACCATATATTTT; CDR3: CASSPQGNGNTIYF
size: -; V: TRBV9; length: 15; D: TRBD1; J: TRBJ1-5; DNA: TGTGCCAGCAGCGGGACAGGTTACGGCAATCAGCCCCAGCATTTT; CDR3: CASSGTGYGNQPQHF
size: -; V: TRBV29-1; length: 13; D: -; J: TRBJ2-3; DNA: TGCAGCATGAGCCCCTCTAGCACAGATACGCAGTATTTT; CDR3: CSMSPSSTDTQYF
size: -; V: TRBV6-5; length: 15; D: TRBD2; J: TRBJ2-7; DNA: TGTGCCAGCAAGATTTTAGCGGGAGGATTAGACGAGCAGTACTTC; CDR3: CASKILAGGLDEQYF
size: -; V: TRBV27; length: 14; D: TRBD2; J: TRBJ2-1; DNA: TGTGCCAGCAGTCCGAGCGGGAGCTACAATGAGCAGTTCTTC; CDR3: CASSPSGSYNEQFF
size: -; V: TRBV7-9; length: 15; D: TRBD1; J: TRBJ1-1; DNA: TGTGCCAGCAGCACGCCGGACAGGAAGAACACTGAAGCTTTCTTT; CDR3: CASSTPDRKNTEAFF
size: once; V: TRBV6-1; length: 15; D: -; J: TRBJ2-3; DNA: TGTGCCAGCAGTGAAGTTAACAGCCACACAGATACGCAGTATTTT; CDR3: CASSEVNSHTDTQYF
size: few; V: TRBV6-1; length: 15; D: -; J: TRBJ1-5; DNA: TGTGCCAGCAGTGCCGTCGGAGGGGGCAATCAGCCCCAGCATTTT; CDR3: CASSAVGGGNQPQHF
size: -; V: TRBV2; length: 13; D: TRBD1; J: TRBJ2-7; DNA: TGTGCCAGCAGTCGACAGGGAGTGGGTGAGCAGTACTTC; CDR3: CASSRQGVGEQYF
size: -; V: TRBV2; length: 13; D: -; J: TRBJ2-7; DNA: TGTGCCAGCAGAGTACTGAGCTCCTACGAGCAGTACTTC; CDR3: CASRVLSSYEQYF
size: -; V: TRBV5-4; length: 16; D: TRBD2; J: TRBJ2-3; DNA: TGTGCCAGCAACCTGGGAGCGGGAGGGCCCACAGATACGCAGTATTTT; CDR3: CASNLGAGGPTDTQYF
size: -; V: TRBV9; length: 15; D: TRBD1; J: TRBJ2-1; DNA: TGTGCCAGCACAACAGGGGGCTCCCCAAACAATGAGCAGTTCTTC; CDR3: CASTTGGSPNNEQFF
size: few; V: TRBV10-3; length: 17; D: TRBD1; J: TRBJ2-2; DNA: TGTGCCATCAGTGATACGGTGGGGACAGGGAACACCGGGGAGCTGTTTTTT; CDR3: CAISDTVGTGNTGELFF
size: once; V: TRBV29-1; length: 12; D: -; J: TRBJ1-1; DNA: TGCAGCGTTGCGGGGAGTTGGACTGAAGCTTTCTTT; CDR3: CSVAGSWTEAFF
size: -; V: TRBV6-4; length: 13; D: -; J: TRBJ2-1; DNA: TGTGCCAGCAGTGACGGGACAAACAATGAGCAGTTCTTC; CDR3: CASSDGTNNEQFF
size: -; V: TRBV4-1; length: 13; D: -; J: TRBJ2-7; DNA: TGCGCCAGCAGCCAAGATCCAATCTACGAGCAGTACTTC; CDR3: CASSQDPIYEQYF